The 9 T cell receptor beta chains given below trace back to one sample, sequenced in a study of T cell repertoires in aging, cancer and after chemotherapy. Multiplex touch-down PCR with TRB-A/B primers amplified rearranged V-D-J TRB sequences. One entry per CDR3 protein, called by TCRdb with MiXCR from the multiplex PCR reads. The sample gives around 5,300 distinct CDR3 sequences, roughly 27% of which show up once; 7.5% is in the top ten. TCR beta rearrangements were amplified from peripheral blood genomic DNA. Material: blood. These receptors were taken from a human donor in good health.

This clonotype is classed as medium-sized. The chain recombines TRBV6-1 with TRBJ1-4; D unclear. The germline V gene has CDR1 MNHNS and CDR2 SASEGT. Trimming removed 8 bases from V and 5 bases from J, with 6 bases in between. CDR3 length equals 11 residues. CDR3 DNA sequence: TGTGCCAGCGGGGTGAATGAAAAACTGTTTTTT. Protein product: CASGVNEKLFF.

By share, this clonotype ranks as medium-sized (0.01 to 0.1%). The V gene is TRBV5-5, the J gene TRBJ2-5, with TRBD2 matching 8 bases. Germline loops: CDR1 SGHKS, CDR2 YYEKEE (reference sequence). This CDR3 spans 17 amino acids. Unmatched junction bases numbered 13, after V lost 4 bases and J lost 2 bases. CDR3 region: CASSPAHTSGLQETQYF. The DNA for the CDR3 is TGTGCCAGCAGCCCCGCCCATACTAGCGGTCTGCAAGAGACCCAGTACTTC.

This clonotype was seen a few times. The rearrangement joins TRBV6-4 to TRBJ2-5; 9 nucleotides agree with TRBD1. Trimming cost V 4 bases and J 1 base; bases outside gene matches: 7. CDR3 size: 16 residues. Germline V gene lookup returns CDR1 MRHNA and CDR2 SNTAGT. This CDR3 is CASSAEPGQGQETQYF. CDR3 in DNA: TGTGCCAGCAGTGCCGAACCGGGACAGGGCCAAGAGACCCAGTACTTC.

The chain couples TRBV27 to TRBJ2-7; TRBD1 is a possible D gene (5 bases). Trimming took 5 bases from V and 1 from J, leaving 6 bases between them. Germline-derived CDR1 and CDR2 are MNHEY and SMNVEV (reference sequence). This CDR3 comprises 12 residues. CDR3 sequence reads: CASSQGSYEQYF. In DNA form, the CDR3 reads TGTGCCAGCAGTCAGGGATCCTACGAGCAGTACTTC.

This clonotype rates as medium-sized. A junction boundary mismatches the germline segment, possibly from a read error. The chain has TRBV6-5 and TRBJ1-1; D unclear. There are 14 residues in the CDR3. Germline lookup yields CDR1 MNHEY and CDR2 SVGAGI. Here the CDR3 reads CASSYSHIETEAFF. The CDR3 coding sequence is TGTGCCAGCAGCTACTCCCACATCGAGACTGAAGCTTTCTTT.

The chain links TRBV7-9 to TRBJ2-5; 13 nucleotides line up with TRBD2. V shed 6 bases and J 2 bases; nucleotides not matched to a gene: 3. Germline-derived CDR1 and CDR2 are SEHNR and FQNEAQ (reference sequence). The CDR3 loop spans 15 amino acids. The CDR3 region has the DNA TGTGCCAGCAGTCAACTAGCGGGGGGGCAAGAGACCCAGTACTTC. This translates into CASSQLAGGQETQYF. The full variable domain, completed using reference TRBV7-9 and TRBJ2-5, is DTGVSQNPRHKITKRGQNVTFRCDPISEHNRLYWYRQTLGQGPEFLTYFQNEAQLEKSRLLSDRFSAERPKGSFSTLEIQRTEQGDSAMYLCASSQLAGGQETQYFGPGTRLLVL.

This clonotype is a singleton in its sample. As DNA, the CDR3 is TGTGCCAGCAGTCAGCTCCAGGGCACAGATACGCAGTATTTT. Its protein product is CASSQLQGTDTQYF. The rearrangement links TRBV7-2 to TRBJ2-3; D gene unclear. The CDR3 runs 14 residues. V gave up 6 bases and J gave up 1 base, with 11 bases separating them. Germline CDR1 reads SGHTA; CDR2 reads FQGNSA.

The V gene is TRBV20-1, the J gene TRBJ1-5; perhaps TRBD1 as D (5 bases). V lost 2 bases and J lost 3, with 11 bases in between. This CDR3 has 14 amino acids. Looked up from germline, CDR1 is DFQATT and CDR2 is SNEGSKA (reference sequence). DNA of the CDR3: TGCAGTGCTAGAAGGAAGGGGCTCAATCAGCCCCAGCATTTT. Its protein product is CSARRKGLNQPQHF.

This clonotype was picked up a small number of times. As DNA, the CDR3 is TGTGCCAGCAGGGGGGGAGGGGGGCCTTCCTCCTACGAGCAGTACTTC. Translated, it gives CASRGGGGPSSYEQYF. The chain joins TRBV12-3 or TRBV12-4 to TRBJ2-7; tentatively, D is TRBD2 (7 bases). Between the trimmed V and J ends, which lost 6 bases and 0 bases, there was a span of 18 bases. The CDR3 sequence is 16 residues long.